The 29 T cell receptor beta chains reported below all come from one sample, sequenced in a study of T cells in Graves' hyperthyroidism and ophthalmopathy. TCR beta CDR3 region amplification was performed from RNA transcripts. A set of HTBI primers served as the primers for a first-round RT-PCR of the TCR CDR3. TCRdb ran MiXCR on the multiplex PCR reads and lists one entry per CDR3 protein. The repertoire consists of about 640,000 distinct CDR3 sequences, with less than 25% occurring once and the leading ten covering about 35%. The sequencing input was blood. Source of these receptors: a young man with Graves' ophthalmopathy.

V and J are TRBV4-2 and TRBJ2-1, with D possibly being TRBD2 (6 bases). CDR1 and CDR2 (germline): LGHNA, YNFKEQ. The V end was cut by 0 bases, the J end by 6 bases, with 18 bases between. This CDR3 region has 17 residues. DNA of the CDR3: TGTGCCAGCAGCCAAGATGGACCCCCGGGACTTCCCAATGAGCAGTTCTTC. This translates into CASSQDGPPGLPNEQFF.

This clonotype was seen many times. V and J are TRBV18 and TRBJ2-7; D is undetermined. The CDR3 runs 13 residues. The ends were cut back, 6 bases at V and 0 bases at J, with 9 bases in the middle. Germline CDR1 reads KGHSH; CDR2 reads LQKENI. CDR3 protein: CASSRQVSYEQYF. CDR3 in DNA: TGTGCCAGCTCGCGTCAGGTCTCCTACGAGCAGTACTTC.

This clonotype came up a few times. The chain couples TRBV10-3 to TRBJ2-6, with no clear D. Trimming removed 4 bases at V and 3 bases at J, with 4 bases between. The CDR3 loop spans 13 amino acids. Germline V CDR1 and CDR2: ENHRY, SYGVKD. The CDR3 coding sequence is TGTGCCATCAGTGGTGGTGGGGCCAACGTCCTGACTTTC. Its protein product is CAISGGGANVLTF.

This clonotype came up many times. V gene TRBV7-3 combines with J gene TRBJ2-1; TRBD1 is a possible D gene (6 bases). Germline V CDR1 and CDR2: SGHTA, FQGTGA. The CDR3 consists of 16 residues. V lost 5 bases to trimming and J lost 3 bases, with 17 bases between them. CDR3 sequence: CASSALGAGDYNEQFF. DNA of the CDR3: TGTGCCAGCAGCGCATTAGGCGCAGGGGACTACAATGAGCAGTTCTTC.

As concerns this clonotype: Just one base apart from a much larger clone, this may be a read error. The rearrangement joins TRBV7-2 to TRBJ2-7; 9 bases match TRBD1. Germline trimming cut 5 bases from V and 1 base from J; bases unmatched to any gene: 12. The CDR3 runs to 17 residues. Germline V CDR1 and CDR2: SGHTA, FQGNSA. CDR3 sequence reads: CASSAMENRGLSYEQYF. Here the CDR3 DNA reads TGTGCCAGCAGCGCGATGGAAAACAGGGGGCTGTCCTACGAGCAGTACTTC.

This clonotype was counted at least ten times. The rearrangement links TRBV12-3 or TRBV12-4 to TRBJ1-1; no clear D. The V gene lost 4 bases and the J gene lost 6 bases, with 24 bases spanning the gap. The CDR3 sequence is 17 residues long. The CDR3 is CASSSLWFGKGSSEAFF. The CDR3 DNA follows: TGTGCCAGCAGTTCTCTCTGGTTCGGCAAGGGATCGTCTGAAGCTTTCTTT.

With respect to this clonotype: A much bigger clone sits one base away, suggesting this may be a read error. The rearrangement joins TRBV3-1 to TRBJ1-1; 7 bases agree with TRBD1. This CDR3 contains 15 residues. Germline V gives CDR1 LGHDT, CDR2 YNNKEL (reference sequence). As DNA, the CDR3 is TGTGCCAGCAGGCAAGCAGGACAGGTGAACACTGAAGCTTTCTTT. Its protein is CASRQAGQVNTEAFF.

This clonotype has more than one count but fewer than ten. The chain carries TRBV7-9 and TRBJ2-7, with D maybe TRBD2 (6 bases). V was cut by 4 bases and J by 0 bases, with 10 bases left in between. The CDR3 totals 14 residues. Germline lookup yields CDR1 SEHNR and CDR2 FQNEAQ (reference sequence). This CDR3 reads CASSSRGYSYEQYF. Here the CDR3 DNA reads TGTGCCAGCAGCTCCCGGGGGTACTCCTACGAGCAGTACTTC.

This clonotype was counted between two and nine times. The chain is built from TRBV11-1 and TRBJ2-7; D gene ambiguous. CDR1 SGHAT and CDR2 FQDESV come from the germline V gene (reference sequence). There are 13 residues in the CDR3. The V end lost 3 bases, the J end lost 5 bases, and 11 bases lay between the germline ends. The CDR3 DNA reads TGTGCCAGCAGCTTCGCGCCAGATCACGAGCAGTACTTC. Translating gives CASSFAPDHEQYF.

The chain is built from TRBV11-2 and TRBJ2-7; D is unclear. Trimming took 1 base from V and 6 from J, leaving 13 bases between them. Germline V lookup: CDR1 SGHAT, CDR2 FQNNGV. CDR3 length equals 14 residues. The CDR3 bases are TGTGCCAGCAGCTTAGTCGGAAGGGTTCTCGAGCAGTACTTC. This sequence encodes CASSLVGRVLEQYF.

There are many counts of this clonotype. As DNA, the CDR3 is TGTGCCAGCAGTTTCCTTAGCGGGAGCAGACACGAGCAGTACTTC. Amino acid sequence: CASSFLSGSRHEQYF. This chain connects TRBV28 to TRBJ2-7, with 9 positions matching TRBD2. With V trimmed by 3 bases and J by 5 bases, 8 bases remained unmatched. Looked up from germline, CDR1 is MDHEN and CDR2 is SYDVKM. This CDR3 contains 15 residues. Drawing the rest from reference TRBV28 and TRBJ2-7, the complete variable domain is DVKVTQSSRYLVKRTGEKVFLECVQDMDHENMFWYRQDPGLGLRLIYFSYDVKMKEKGDIPEGYSVSREKKERFSLILESASTNQTSMYLCASSFLSGSRHEQYFGPGTRLTVT.

This chain uses TRBV6-1 with TRBJ1-1; D is uncertain. The CDR3 spans 15 residues. Per germline, CDR1 MNHNS and CDR2 SASEGT. V was trimmed by 4 bases and J by 1 base, leaving 13 bases between them. For the CDR3, the DNA is TGTGCCAGCAGTGTCGGGAGATGGCAGAACACTGAAGCTTTCTTT. This translates into CASSVGRWQNTEAFF.

This clonotype appeared once. This rearrangement joins TRBV4-1 to TRBJ1-4; possible D gene TRBD1, 5 bases. The CDR3 is 18 residues long. Trimming pared 1 base from V and 0 bases from J, leaving 15 bases between. CDR1 MGHRA and CDR2 YSYEKL come from the germline V gene. This CDR3 reads CASSQGRQFLSTNEKLFF. DNA of the CDR3: TGCGCCAGCAGCCAAGGTCGACAGTTCCTTTCAACTAATGAAAAACTGTTTTTT.

This chain joins TRBV7-2 and TRBJ2-5, with D possibly matching TRBD2 (5 bases). V was pared by 3 bases and J by 1 base, with 12 bases between. This CDR3 comprises 15 residues. Germline CDR1 and CDR2: SGHTA and FQGNSA. The CDR3 DNA reads TGTGCCAGCAGCTTGGAGAGAGGGCGCCAAGAGACCCAGTACTTC. As protein: CASSLERGRQETQYF.

V is TRBV19 and J is TRBJ2-1; D may be TRBD2 (6 bases). Trimming took 8 bases from V and 9 from J, leaving 17 bases between them. The germline gives CDR1 LNHDA, CDR2 SQIVND (reference sequence). There are 13 residues in the CDR3. CDR3 DNA: TGTGCCAGTGTCCCGGACGGGAGTACTGAGCAGTTCTTC. The encoded protein is CASVPDGSTEQFF.

This clonotype was seen many times. The V call is TRBV19, the J call TRBJ1-5; D call uncertain. The CDR3 consists of 13 residues. Trimming cost V 3 bases and J 5 bases, with 8 bases left between them. Germline assignment: CDR1 LNHDA and CDR2 SQIVND (reference sequence). The DNA of the CDR3 is TGTGCCAGTAGTATTAAGATCGATCAGCCCCAGCATTTT. Translating gives CASSIKIDQPQHF.

This clonotype was detected a few times. The V call is TRBV20-1, the J call TRBJ2-7, with D possibly called TRBD1 or TRBD2 (5 bases each). Germline CDR1 reads DFQATT; CDR2 reads SNEGSKA (reference sequence). The germline V and J ends were trimmed by 0 bases and 0 bases, with 12 bases remaining between them. This CDR3 spans 15 amino acids. CDR3 in amino acids: CSARDTQGDSYEQYF. Here the CDR3 DNA reads TGCAGTGCTAGAGATACGCAGGGAGACTCCTACGAGCAGTACTTC.

The sample holds many counts of this clonotype. V usage is TRBV9 and J usage is TRBJ2-5; 8 nucleotides agree with TRBD1. In germline, CDR1 is SGDLS, CDR2 YYNGEE. Losses at the gene ends were 0 bases for V and 5 bases for J; bases not matched to a gene: 9. This CDR3 has 16 residues. Written as DNA, the CDR3 is TGTGCCAGCAGCGTAGAGGCAGGGGGCGGCTGGGAGACCCAGTACTTC. Its protein is CASSVEAGGGWETQYF. Complete variable domain (other parts from reference TRBV9 and TRBJ2-5): DSGVTQTPKHLITATGQRVTLRCSPRSGDLSVYWYQQSLDQGLQFLIQYYNGEERAKGNILERFSAQQFPDLHSELNLSSLELGDSALYFCASSVEAGGGWETQYFGPGTRLLVL.

This clonotype was counted ten times or more. DNA for the CDR3: TGTGCCAGCAGCTCCGCAGGGGGCGTGAACACTGAAGCTTTCTTT. Encoded protein: CASSSAGGVNTEAFF. The chain is built from TRBV7-3 and TRBJ1-1, with 8 bases fitting TRBD1. This CDR3 is built from 15 residues. Germline V gene lookup returns CDR1 SGHTA and CDR2 FQGTGA. V gave up 4 bases and J gave up 0 bases; unmatched junction bases: 4.

This clonotype was seen repeatedly, ten times or more. As DNA, the CDR3 is TGTGCCAGCAGCGAGGGGACAGCTTTTCAGGGCTACACCTTC. It yields the protein CASSEGTAFQGYTF. The J gene is TRBJ1-2, the V gene TRBV27; 7 bases map to TRBD1. V lost 6 bases and J lost 8; bases outside the gene matches: 12. The CDR3 has 14 amino acids. Germline loops: CDR1 MNHEY, CDR2 SMNVEV (reference sequence).

This clonotype occurred many times. CDR3 protein: CASSFKQNYGYTF. The CDR3 DNA sequence: TGTGCCAGCAGTTTTAAACAGAACTATGGCTACACCTTC. The chain joins TRBV12-3 or TRBV12-4 to TRBJ1-2; D not resolved. The CDR3 is 13 residues long. The V end lost 3 bases, the J end lost 2 bases, and 7 bases lay between the germline ends.

This clonotype was found a few times. The rearrangement joins TRBV10-1 to TRBJ2-7, with TRBD2 matching over 13 bases. Germline CDR1 WNHNN, CDR2 SYGVQD (reference sequence). V dropped 3 bases and J dropped 3; count of bases not matched to a gene: 5. The CDR3 loop spans 16 amino acids. CDR3 nucleotides: TGCGCCAGCAGTGACCGGACTAGCGGGAGAGTCTACGAGCAGTACTTC. It specifies CASSDRTSGRVYEQYF.

This clonotype was detected a few times. The chain joins TRBV6-1 to TRBJ2-4; D is undetermined. Trimming pared 7 bases from V and 1 base from J, leaving 14 bases between. The CDR3 sequence is 15 residues long. The germline gives CDR1 MNHNS, CDR2 SASEGT. CDR3 loop: CASTLQFTAKNIQYF. The DNA of the CDR3 is TGTGCCAGCACACTCCAGTTTACGGCCAAAAACATTCAGTACTTC.

This clonotype has a count of ten or more. V usage is TRBV11-2 and J usage is TRBJ1-5; D remains unclear. The V gene lost 5 bases and the J gene lost 5 bases, with 10 bases spanning the gap. The CDR3 sequence is 13 residues long. In germline, CDR1 is SGHAT, CDR2 FQNNGV. CDR3 loop: CASSQHLDQPQHF. In DNA form, the CDR3 reads TGTGCCAGCAGCCAACATTTGGATCAGCCCCAGCATTTT. The entire variable domain, with the rest obtained from reference TRBV11-2 and TRBJ1-5, is as follows: EAGVAQSPRYKIIEKRQSVAFWCNPISGHATLYWYQQILGQGPKLLIQFQNNGVVDDSQLPKDRFSAERLKGVDSTLKIQPAKLEDSAVYLCASSQHLDQPQHFGDGTRLSIL.

This sequence joins TRBV7-3 and TRBJ2-3; 8 bases line up with TRBD2. Looked up from germline, CDR1 is SGHTA and CDR2 is FQGTGA. The CDR3 has 16 residues. V lost 5 bases to trimming and J lost 4 bases; unmatched junction nucleotides: 11. The CDR3 is CASSPNGGRPPDTQYF. CDR3 sequence (DNA): TGTGCCAGCAGCCCCAATGGCGGGAGGCCCCCAGATACGCAGTATTTT.

In this sample, this clonotype turned up a few times. V is TRBV7-3 and J is TRBJ2-1; tentative D call: TRBD1 (6 bases). CDR1 SGHTA and CDR2 FQGTGA come from the germline V gene. The length of the CDR3 is 16 residues. Trimming cost V 5 bases and J 6 bases, with 20 bases left between them. The DNA for the CDR3 is TGTGCCAGCAGCCCCTGGGCAGGGGCTACTATCAATGAGCAGTTCTTC. It translates to CASSPWAGATINEQFF.

This clonotype was observed many times. This chain uses TRBV12-3 or TRBV12-4 with TRBJ2-1; D ambiguous. V lost 6 bases and J 10 bases, leaving 10 bases between the germline ends. CDR3 length: 11 amino acids. CDR3 nucleotides: TGTGCCAGCAGCTTGGCCGTAGAGCAGTTCTTC. It encodes CASSLAVEQFF.

This clonotype was observed many times. The J gene is TRBJ2-1, the V gene TRBV11-2; 11 positions match TRBD2. The CDR3 consists of 16 residues. Trimming took 5 bases from V and 5 from J; bases not matched to a gene: 8. The V gene's germline CDR1 is SGHAT and CDR2 FQNNGV. CDR3 in amino acids: CASSPQGTSGHNEQFF. CDR3 DNA: TGTGCCAGCAGCCCCCAAGGGACTAGCGGTCACAATGAGCAGTTCTTC.

This clonotype was counted a few times. For the CDR3, the DNA is TGTGCCAGCAGCTTAGTACAAAGGGGAGTGGGCGGCTACACCTTC. Protein sequence: CASSLVQRGVGGYTF. The chain employs TRBV7-9 and TRBJ1-2; possibly TRBD1 for D (5 bases). This CDR3 has 15 amino acids. Germline CDR1 and CDR2: SEHNR and FQNEAQ (reference sequence). V was shortened by 1 base and J by 8 bases, with 17 bases between the two germline ends.